This TCR beta chain was identified in a study of T-cell memory formation after mild COVID-19. Between the trimmed V and J ends, which lost 1 base and 7 bases, there was a span of 8 bases. This CDR3 is 13 amino acids long. CDR1 SEHNR and CDR2 FQNEAQ come from the germline V gene (reference sequence). Worth noting for this clonotype: Its cognate antigen is unknown.

Each CDR3 protein is one row after TCRdb ran MiXCR on the 5' RACE reads. The table lists over 120,000 distinct CDR3 sequences, around 27% of them singletons. General observations from the study: The CD4+ clones that contracted clustered mainly within CM and EM, and the CD8+ clones concentrated in EMRA. A subset of responding clones appeared in pre-infection memory, suggesting cross-reactive memory joined.

The TCR originated in an adult woman who had mild COVID-19 (a few samples of this study predate the infection). Cell type and time point are not known. Sequencing was performed on PBMCs or a T cell subset sorted from them (not recorded which). The gene calls are TRBV7-9 and TRBJ2-1; no firm D call. This CDR3 reads CASSLVSRNEQFF. CDR3 bases: TGTGCCAGCAGCTTAGTCTCGAGGAATGAGCAGTTCTTC. Supplemented by reference TRBV7-9 and TRBJ2-1, the full variable domain reads DTGVSQNPRHKITKRGQNVTFRCDPISEHNRLYWYRQTLGQGPEFLTYFQNEAQLEKSRLLSDRFSAERPKGSFSTLEIQRTEQGDSAMYLCASSLVSRNEQFFGPGTRLTVL.